This TCR beta chain was identified in a study of cytomegalovirus exposure and HLA in healthy donors. The study, taken as a whole, reports: The classifier reportedly diagnosed cytomegalovirus status with high specificity and sensitivity. The dataset shows that most TCR sequences were rare, while some public TCRs occurred in many donors. Earlier results showed most TCR beta V segments being productive about 87% or about 30% of the time.

The table lists this clone with a few counts. The target antigen is unknown. V lost 6 bases, J lost 0 bases, and 15 bases lay in between. The CDR3 runs to 16 residues. Germline CDR1 MNHNY, CDR2 SVGAGI (reference sequence). A multiplex PCR was run with 60 Vbeta primers and 13 Jbeta primers. Authors' methods: Later, an analysis found about 80 million unique TCR beta chains, and 9.5 million to 12 million of these were shared. Produced via immunoSEQ multiplex PCR; TCRdb's table is partial and in-frame only. V and J calls plus clone size are reproduced from that table; the DNA served to infer D and trimming. The sample has 80,000 or so clones, roughly a tenth seen once; the top ten hold about 24%.

This clonotype was obtained from a man between 60 and 75 years old in good health and CMV-seropositive. Sequenced input: PBMCs. This chain connects TRBV6-6 to TRBJ1-5; D gene unclear. The CDR3 nucleotides read TGTGCCAGCAGCCTTCAGGCGTCCTATAGCAATCAGCCCCAGCATTTT. The encoded protein is CASSLQASYSNQPQHF.